The present T cell receptor beta chain was sequenced within a study of blood T cells in healthy people across ages. In the case of this clonotype: It may be a read error: a sequence one base away is much more abundant.

Using a J-beta primer mix together with a sample-barcoded 5' primer, a second PCR was run for roughly 7 to 11 cycles. One entry per CDR3 protein, called by TCRdb with MiXCR from the 5' RACE reads. This sample has just under 900,000 distinct CDR3 sequences; 29% occur once, and the top ten carry 17%. The V gene lost 4 bases and the J gene lost 3 bases, with 22 bases spanning the gap. Germline CDR1 reads MNHEY; CDR2 reads SVGEGT. The CDR3 loop spans 18 amino acids. The origin of this receptor is a woman older than 75 in good health. The rearrangement uses TRBV6-2 or TRBV6-3 and TRBJ1-5; D might be TRBD1 (6 bases). Sequencing was done on a sample of blood. CDR3 protein: CASSSWHRQETDNQPQHF. CDR3 nucleotides: TGTGCCAGCAGTTCTTGGCACCGACAGGAAACGGACAATCAGCCCCAGCATTTT.